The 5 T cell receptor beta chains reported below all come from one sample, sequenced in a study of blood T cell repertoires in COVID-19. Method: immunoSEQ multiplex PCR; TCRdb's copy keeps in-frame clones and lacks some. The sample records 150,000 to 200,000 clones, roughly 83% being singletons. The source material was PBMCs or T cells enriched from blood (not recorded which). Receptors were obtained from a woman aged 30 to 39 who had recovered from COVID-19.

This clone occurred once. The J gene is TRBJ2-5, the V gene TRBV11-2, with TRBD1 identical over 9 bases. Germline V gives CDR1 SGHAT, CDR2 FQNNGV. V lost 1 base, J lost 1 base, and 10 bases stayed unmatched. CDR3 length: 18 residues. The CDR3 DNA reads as TGTGCCAGCAGCTTAGGAGAGTTCACAGGGGGCACCCAAGAGACCCAGTACTTC. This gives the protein CASSLGEFTGGTQETQYF.

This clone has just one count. CDR3 bases: TGTGCCAGCAGCCTGGTTGCGGGGAGATCCTACAATGAGCAGTTCTTC. Amino acid sequence: CASSLVAGRSYNEQFF. The chain couples TRBV25-1 to TRBJ2-1; the D gene is possibly TRBD2 (6 bases). Trimming shortened V by 6 bases and J by 1 base, and 16 bases separated the two germline ends. This CDR3 is built from 16 residues. Germline CDR1 reads MGHDK; CDR2 reads SYGVNS.

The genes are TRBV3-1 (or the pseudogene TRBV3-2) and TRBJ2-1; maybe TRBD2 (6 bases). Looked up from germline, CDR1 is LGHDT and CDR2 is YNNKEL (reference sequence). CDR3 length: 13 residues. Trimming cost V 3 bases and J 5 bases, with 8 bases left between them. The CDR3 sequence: CASSQGLNNEQFF. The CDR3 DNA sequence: TGTGCCAGCAGCCAGGGACTCAACAATGAGCAGTTCTTC.

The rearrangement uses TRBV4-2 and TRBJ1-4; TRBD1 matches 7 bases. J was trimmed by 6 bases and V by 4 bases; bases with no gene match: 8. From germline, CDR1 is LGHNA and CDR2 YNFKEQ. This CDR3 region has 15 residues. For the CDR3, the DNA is TGTGCCAGCAGCCCGAGACAGGGTGACTATGAAAAACTGTTTTTT. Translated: CASSPRQGDYEKLFF.

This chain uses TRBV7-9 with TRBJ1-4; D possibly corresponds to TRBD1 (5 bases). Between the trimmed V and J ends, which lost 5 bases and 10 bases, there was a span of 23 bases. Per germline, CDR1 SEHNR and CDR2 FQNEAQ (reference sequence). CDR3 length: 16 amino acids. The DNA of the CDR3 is TGTGCCAGCAGCCCTAGCTTTTCGAGGGCGGGGGGAAAACTGTTTTTT. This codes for CASSPSFSRAGGKLFF.